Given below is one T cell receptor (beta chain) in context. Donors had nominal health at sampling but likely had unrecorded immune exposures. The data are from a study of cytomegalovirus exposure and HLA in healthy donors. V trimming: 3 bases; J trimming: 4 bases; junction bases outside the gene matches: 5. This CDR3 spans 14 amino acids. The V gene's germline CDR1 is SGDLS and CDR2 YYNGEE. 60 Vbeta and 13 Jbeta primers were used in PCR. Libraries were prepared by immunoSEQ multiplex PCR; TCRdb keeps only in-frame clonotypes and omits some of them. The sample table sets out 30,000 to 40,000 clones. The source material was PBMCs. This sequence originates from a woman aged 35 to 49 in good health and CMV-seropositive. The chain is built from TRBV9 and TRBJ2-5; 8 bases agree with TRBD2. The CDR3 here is CASSAPGGRETQYF. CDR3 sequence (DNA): TGTGCCAGCAGCGCCCCGGGGGGGAGAGAGACCCAGTACTTC.